This entry describes one T cell receptor (beta chain). Germline V CDR1 and CDR2: MNHNS, SASEGT. Trimming pared 5 bases from V and 2 bases from J, leaving 12 bases between. The CDR3 is 14 amino acids. This specimen belongs to a study of cytotoxic CD8 clonotypes in ibrutinib-treated CLL. TCRdb's table, derived via immunoSEQ multiplex PCR, lists solely in-frame clones and lacks some. The repertoire holds around 200,000 clones, with around 70% as singletons. The TCR beta libraries used 2 to 2.5 micrograms of genomic DNA that came from cryopreserved PBMCs. This receptor was taken from a human donor with chronic lymphocytic leukemia. V usage is TRBV6-1 and J usage is TRBJ2-5; possibly TRBD1 for D (6 bases). The starting material was PBMCs, obtained after 12 months of ibrutinib treatment. This CDR3 reads CASSFSQGQETQYF. In DNA, the CDR3 is TGTGCCAGCAGTTTTTCCCAGGGGCAAGAGACCCAGTACTTC.